These 22 T cell receptor beta chains were all obtained from the same sample, sequenced in a study of OX40 agonist ivuxolimab in advanced cancers. Here immunoSEQ multiplex PCR was the method, and the copy in TCRdb shows in-frame clones only, minus some. The sample contains over 95,000 clones, roughly 83% of which appear only once. The input for sequencing was CD4+ or CD8+ T cells sorted from blood, taken in a trial of the OX40 agonist ivuxolimab. These receptors were collected from an adult with an advanced solid tumor such as melanoma, head and neck, liver or kidney cancer.

The chain is built from TRBV19 and TRBJ2-5, with D possibly called TRBD1 or TRBD2 (7 bases each). The J call may be in error: the DNA end matches TRBJ2-7 better. Germline V gene data show CDR1 as LNHDA and CDR2 as SQIVND (reference sequence). The CDR3 spans 16 residues. This CDR3 is CASSISTQGSGDEQYF. CDR3 coding DNA: TGTGCCAGTAGTATTTCCACACAGGGGAGCGGGGACGAGCAGTACTTC.

The chain carries TRBV6-6 and TRBJ1-1; TRBD1 is a possible D gene (5 bases). Trimming took off 2 bases at V and 11 bases at J, with 15 bases between the two ends. The CDR3 extends over 13 amino acids. Germline V gene lookup returns CDR1 MNHNY and CDR2 SVGAGI (reference sequence). The CDR3 loop is CASSYTGARQAFF. CDR3 nucleotide sequence: TGTGCCAGCAGTTACACCGGGGCCCGGCAGGCTTTCTTT.

The chain couples TRBV6-5 to TRBJ1-5, with D uncertain. Germline CDR1 and CDR2: MNHEY and SVGAGI. With 5 bases removed from V and 0 bases from J, the gap between germline ends came to 11 bases. The CDR3 spans 15 residues. CDR3 amino acids: CASSTKGYSNQPQHF. The CDR3 DNA sequence: TGTGCCAGCAGTACGAAGGGTTATAGCAATCAGCCCCAGCATTTT.

The V call is TRBV15, the J call TRBJ2-7, with unresolved D. The CDR3 spans 13 residues. V was clipped by 3 bases and J by 2 bases, with 8 bases between them. CDR1 LNHNV and CDR2 YYDKDF come from the germline V gene (reference sequence). The CDR3 sequence is CATSSLVAYEQYF. The DNA for the CDR3 is TGTGCCACCAGCAGCCTAGTTGCCTACGAGCAGTACTTC.

This chain connects TRBV14 to TRBJ1-6, with D maybe TRBD1 (5 bases). The V and J ends lost 0 bases and 9 bases respectively, with 12 bases between them. CDR3 length: 15 residues. The V gene's germline CDR1 is SGHDN and CDR2 FVKESK. CDR3 nucleotides: TGTGCCAGCAGCCAAGAGAGAGGGGTCGGTTCACCCCTCCACTTT. Its translation: CASSQERGVGSPLHF.

The rearrangement uses TRBV7-8 and TRBJ2-3; 9 positions match TRBD1. Germline V gene data show CDR1 as SGHVS and CDR2 as FQNEAQ. The CDR3 is made up of 15 amino acids. The junction had 4 bases not matched to a gene; V was cut back by 3 bases and J by 3 bases. The CDR3 here is CASSFDRGLTDTQYF. The CDR3 nucleotides read TGTGCCAGCAGCTTTGACAGGGGGTTAACAGATACGCAGTATTTT.

This clone was seen ten or more times. V usage is TRBV7-8 and J usage is TRBJ1-5; D gene unclear. This CDR3 comprises 13 residues. Between the trimmed V and J ends, which lost 5 bases and 0 bases, there was a span of 5 bases. Germline V CDR1 and CDR2: SGHVS, FQNEAQ. In DNA form, the CDR3 reads TGTGCCAGCAGCCTCCATAGCAATCAGCCCCAGCATTTT. This codes for CASSLHSNQPQHF.

This chain uses TRBV7-3 with TRBJ2-1, with 7 bases lining up with TRBD2. CDR1 SGHTA and CDR2 FQGTGA come from the germline V gene. This CDR3 comprises 15 residues. Trimming took 5 bases from V and 7 from J; bases not matched to a gene: 11. CDR3 sequence reads: CASSRRAGEENEQFF. The CDR3 coding sequence is TGTGCCAGCAGCCGGAGGGCGGGAGAGGAAAATGAGCAGTTCTTC.

This clone appeared a single time. The rearrangement links TRBV11-1 to TRBJ1-2; D gene unclear. Deletions cut 6 bases from V and 8 bases from J, with 16 bases between. The CDR3 totals 13 residues. Per the germline V gene, CDR1 is SGHAT and CDR2 is FQDESV (reference sequence). The CDR3 sequence is CASRKSAESGYTF. CDR3 coding DNA: TGTGCCAGCAGGAAGAGTGCGGAGTCGGGCTACACCTTC.

This clone occurred a few times. The chain uses TRBV6-5 and TRBJ1-1, with TRBD1 matching over 12 bases. The germline CDR1 and CDR2 sequences are MNHEY and SVGAGI. V was clipped by 6 bases and J by 3 bases; unmatched bases: 5. The length of the CDR3 is 15 residues. CDR3 residues: CASRGQGAGDTEAFF. As DNA, the CDR3 is TGTGCCAGCAGGGGACAGGGGGCCGGGGACACTGAAGCTTTCTTT.

V is TRBV7-2 and J is TRBJ2-7; 7 positions match TRBD2. CDR3 length: 14 residues. From germline, CDR1 is SGHTA and CDR2 FQGNSA. V shed 6 bases, J shed 2 bases, and the junction held 7 bases outside the gene matches. The CDR3 here is CASSNSGATYEQYF. The CDR3 DNA follows: TGTGCCAGCAGTAACAGCGGGGCCACCTACGAGCAGTACTTC. Drawing the rest from reference TRBV7-2 and TRBJ2-7, the complete variable domain is GAGVSQSPSNKVTEKGKDVELRCDPISGHTALYWYRQSLGQGLEFLIYFQGNSAPDKSGLPSDRFSAERTGGSVSTLTIQRTQQEDSAVYLCASSNSGATYEQYFGPGTRLTVT.

This sequence joins TRBV28 and TRBJ1-2; D possibly corresponds to TRBD1 (6 bases). V lost 2 bases, J lost 6 bases, and 10 bases lay in between. The CDR3 runs to 13 residues. Germline V gives CDR1 MDHEN, CDR2 SYDVKM. In DNA, the CDR3 is TGTGCCAGCAGTTTACTTGGGGGCAATGGCTACACCTTC. As protein: CASSLLGGNGYTF.

This chain joins TRBV15 and TRBJ1-5; no reliable D call. The germline CDR1 and CDR2 sequences are LNHNV and YYDKDF (reference sequence). The ends were cut back, 1 base at V and 4 bases at J, with 11 bases in the middle. The CDR3 consists of 15 residues. As DNA, the CDR3 is TGTGCCACCAGCAGAGTGCGGGGAGGGAATCAGCCCCAGCATTTT. The encoded protein is CATSRVRGGNQPQHF.

This clone was observed a handful of times. The chain is built from TRBV11-1 and TRBJ2-3; D ambiguous. V was clipped by 3 bases and J by 2 bases, with 6 bases between them. Looked up from germline, CDR1 is SGHAT and CDR2 is FQDESV (reference sequence). The CDR3 covers 13 residues. CDR3 in DNA: TGTGCCAGCAGCTTTGGGTTCACAGATACGCAGTATTTT. Protein product: CASSFGFTDTQYF.

V gene TRBV10-1 combines with J gene TRBJ2-2; D is possibly TRBD2 (6 bases). The CDR3 spans 13 residues. Germline-derived CDR1 and CDR2 are WNHNN and SYGVQD (reference sequence). The germline V and J ends were trimmed by 6 bases and 1 base, with 6 bases remaining between them. CDR3 nucleotides: TGCGCCAGCAGGGGAGGGAACACCGGGGAGCTGTTTTTT. Protein sequence: CASRGGNTGELFF.

This clone appeared a single time. The rearrangement links TRBV7-3 to TRBJ2-7, with 9 bases matching TRBD1. Germline V CDR1 and CDR2: SGHTA, FQGTGA. Trimming at V came to 5 bases and at J to 12 bases, leaving 14 bases not matched to a gene. The CDR3 is made up of 14 amino acids. The CDR3 spells CASSPGTGPRAAYF. The CDR3 DNA is TGTGCCAGCAGCCCCGGGACAGGGCCCCGGGCTGCGTACTTC.

The chain recombines TRBV11-2 with TRBJ2-7; TRBD1 agrees at 10 bases. The germline gives CDR1 SGHAT, CDR2 FQNNGV. J lost 9 bases, V lost 3 bases, and 2 bases had no gene match. This CDR3 region has 12 residues. The CDR3 DNA reads as TGTGCCAGCAGCTTCGGGACAGGGGTGCAGTACTTC. Its translation: CASSFGTGVQYF.

This rearrangement joins TRBV6-6 to TRBJ1-5; no definite D call. Germline CDR1 is MNHNY and CDR2 is SVGAGI (reference sequence). This CDR3 spans 13 amino acids. V lost 2 bases to trimming and J lost 9 bases, with 11 bases between them. The CDR3 region is CASSYQSSGPQHF. Here the CDR3 DNA reads TGTGCCAGCAGTTACCAGTCCTCGGGGCCCCAGCATTTT.

With respect to this clone: At the DNA level, this CDR3 is encoded by other sequences in the same sample as well. The chain recombines TRBV7-3 with TRBJ2-1; D is ambiguous. Trimming removed 0 bases at V and 2 bases at J, with 8 bases between. Looked up from germline, CDR1 is SGHTA and CDR2 is FQGTGA. This CDR3 region has 15 residues. The DNA for the CDR3 is TGTGCCAGCAGCTTAACCCCCGGAACCTACAATGAGCAGTTCTTC. Translation gives CASSLTPGTYNEQFF.

The gene calls are TRBV18 and TRBJ1-5; D may be TRBD1 (5 bases). The V end lost 6 bases, the J end lost 3 bases, and 9 bases lay between the germline ends. CDR3 size: 13 residues. Germline CDR1 reads KGHSH; CDR2 reads LQKENI. This CDR3 reads CASSPGTNQPQHF. DNA of the CDR3: TGTGCCAGCTCCCCCGGGACCAATCAGCCCCAGCATTTT. Based on the CDR3 plus reference TRBV18 and TRBJ1-5, the full variable domain is NAGVMQNPRHLVRRRGQEARLRCSPMKGHSHVYWYRQLPEEGLKFMVYLQKENIIDESGMPKERFSAEFPKEGPSILRIQQVVRGDSAAYFCASSPGTNQPQHFGDGTRLSIL.

This clone was recorded only once. The chain has TRBV7-9 and TRBJ1-6, with a weak D call TRBD1 (5 bases). Germline V gene data show CDR1 as SEHNR and CDR2 as FQNEAQ (reference sequence). This CDR3 is built from 17 residues. Trimming shortened V by 6 bases and J by 4 bases, and 19 bases separated the two germline ends. The CDR3 DNA reads as TGTGCCAGCAGAGACACAGCCACCGGGGGGTATAATTCACCCCTCCACTTT. It yields the protein CASRDTATGGYNSPLHF.

The genes are TRBV6-5 and TRBJ1-5; possibly TRBD1 for D (5 bases). Germline CDR1 MNHEY, CDR2 SVGAGI. Trimming removed 9 bases at V and 3 bases at J, with 12 bases between. The CDR3 consists of 13 residues. CDR3 region: CASRDSPNQPQHF. The CDR3 DNA reads TGTGCCAGTAGAGACAGCCCCAATCAGCCCCAGCATTTT.